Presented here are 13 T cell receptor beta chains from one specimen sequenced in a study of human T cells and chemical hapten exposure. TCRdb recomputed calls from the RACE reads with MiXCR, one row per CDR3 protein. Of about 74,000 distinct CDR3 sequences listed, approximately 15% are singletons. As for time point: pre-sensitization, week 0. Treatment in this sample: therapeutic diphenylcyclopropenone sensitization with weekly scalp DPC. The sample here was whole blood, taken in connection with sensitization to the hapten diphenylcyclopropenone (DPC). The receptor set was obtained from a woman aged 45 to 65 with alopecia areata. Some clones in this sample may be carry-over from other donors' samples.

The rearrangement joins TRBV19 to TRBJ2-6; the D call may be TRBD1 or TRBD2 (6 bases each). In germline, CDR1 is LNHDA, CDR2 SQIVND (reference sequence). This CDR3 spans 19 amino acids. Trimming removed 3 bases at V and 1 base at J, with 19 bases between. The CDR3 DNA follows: TGTGCCAGTAGTATCGGGGGCCCGGGACAAAAATCTGGGGCCAACGTCCTGACTTTC. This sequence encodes CASSIGGPGQKSGANVLTF.

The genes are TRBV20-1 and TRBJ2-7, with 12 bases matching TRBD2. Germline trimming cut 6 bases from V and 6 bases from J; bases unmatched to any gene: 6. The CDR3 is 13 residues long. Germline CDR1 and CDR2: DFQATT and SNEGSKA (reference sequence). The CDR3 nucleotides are TGCAGTGCGCTGACTAGCGGGAGAGGCGAGCAGTACTTC. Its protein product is CSALTSGRGEQYF.

The CDR3 spells CASSLGLAMSTDTQYF. DNA for the CDR3: TGTGCCAGCAGCTTAGGATTAGCAATGAGCACAGATACGCAGTATTTT. The chain uses TRBV7-9 and TRBJ2-3; D gene unclear. The CDR3 has 16 residues. The V end lost 1 base, the J end lost 0 bases, and 11 bases lay between the germline ends. Per germline, CDR1 SEHNR and CDR2 FQNEAQ (reference sequence).

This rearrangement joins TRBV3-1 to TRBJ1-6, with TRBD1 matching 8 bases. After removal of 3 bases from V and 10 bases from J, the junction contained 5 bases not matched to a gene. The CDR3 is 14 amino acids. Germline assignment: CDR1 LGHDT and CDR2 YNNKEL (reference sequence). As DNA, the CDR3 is TGTGCCAGCAGCCATGACAGGGGAGAATCACCCCTCCACTTT. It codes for CASSHDRGESPLHF.

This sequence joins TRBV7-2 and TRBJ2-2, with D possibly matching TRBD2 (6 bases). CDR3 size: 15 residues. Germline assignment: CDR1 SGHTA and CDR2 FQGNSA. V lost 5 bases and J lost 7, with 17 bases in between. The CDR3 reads CASSLQAGLSGELFF. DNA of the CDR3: TGTGCCAGCAGCCTACAGGCGGGGCTGAGCGGGGAGCTGTTTTTT.

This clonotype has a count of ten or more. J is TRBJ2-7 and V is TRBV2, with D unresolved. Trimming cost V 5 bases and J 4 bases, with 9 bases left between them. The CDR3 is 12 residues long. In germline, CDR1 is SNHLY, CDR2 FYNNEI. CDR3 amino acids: CASSWAPYEQYF. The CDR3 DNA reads TGTGCCAGCAGTTGGGCCCCTTACGAGCAGTACTTC.

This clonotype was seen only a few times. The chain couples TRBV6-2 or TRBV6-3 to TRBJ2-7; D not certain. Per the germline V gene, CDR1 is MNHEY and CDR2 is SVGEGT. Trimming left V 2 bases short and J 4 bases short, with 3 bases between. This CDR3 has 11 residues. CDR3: CASSYRYEQYF. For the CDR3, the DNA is TGTGCCAGCAGTTACAGATACGAGCAGTACTTC.

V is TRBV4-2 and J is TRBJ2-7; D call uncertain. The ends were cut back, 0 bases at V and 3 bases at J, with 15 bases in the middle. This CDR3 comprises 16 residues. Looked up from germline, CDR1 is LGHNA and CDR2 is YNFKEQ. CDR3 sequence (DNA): TGTGCCAGCAGCCAAGAGGGCGGCTCAGAACTCTACGAGCAGTACTTC. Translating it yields CASSQEGGSELYEQYF.

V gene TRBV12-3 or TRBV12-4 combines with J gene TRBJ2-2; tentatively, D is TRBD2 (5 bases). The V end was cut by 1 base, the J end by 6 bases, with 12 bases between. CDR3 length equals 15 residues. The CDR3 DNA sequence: TGTGCCAGCAGTTTAGTCAGGCGCGGGTCCGGGGAGCTGTTTTTT. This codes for CASSLVRRGSGELFF.

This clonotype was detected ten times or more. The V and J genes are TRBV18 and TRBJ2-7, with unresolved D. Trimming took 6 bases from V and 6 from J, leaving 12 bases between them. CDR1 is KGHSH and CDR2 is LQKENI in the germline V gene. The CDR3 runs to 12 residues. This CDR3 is CASSLDLGEQYF. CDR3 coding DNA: TGTGCCAGCTCCCTAGATTTGGGCGAGCAGTACTTC.

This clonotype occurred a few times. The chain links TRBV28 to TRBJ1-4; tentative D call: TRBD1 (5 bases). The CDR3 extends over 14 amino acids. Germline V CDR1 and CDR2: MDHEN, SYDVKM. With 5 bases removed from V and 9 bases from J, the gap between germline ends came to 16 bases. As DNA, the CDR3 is TGTGCCAGCAGTCTCGGGACCAACTTTCAAAAACTGTTTTTT. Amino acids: CASSLGTNFQKLFF.

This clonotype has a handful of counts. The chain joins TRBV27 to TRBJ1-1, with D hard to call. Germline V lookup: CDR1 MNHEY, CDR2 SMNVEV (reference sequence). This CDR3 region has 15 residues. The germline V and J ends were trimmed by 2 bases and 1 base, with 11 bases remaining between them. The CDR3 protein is CASSLARLRNTEAFF. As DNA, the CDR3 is TGTGCCAGCAGTTTAGCCCGCCTTAGGAACACTGAAGCTTTCTTT.

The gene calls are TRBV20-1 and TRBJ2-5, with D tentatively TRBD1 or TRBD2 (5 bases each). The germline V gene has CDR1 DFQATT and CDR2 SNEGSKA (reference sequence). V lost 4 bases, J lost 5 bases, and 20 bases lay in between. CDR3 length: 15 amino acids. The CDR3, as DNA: TGCAGTGCTAAGAGGGGCGCAGGGTTAGGGGAGACCCAGTACTTC. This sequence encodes CSAKRGAGLGETQYF.